Below are 26 T cell receptor beta chains sequenced from a single sample in a study of OX40 agonist ivuxolimab in advanced cancers. Generated by immunoSEQ multiplex PCR, the TCRdb table keeps only in-frame clones and is missing some. The table includes 60,000 or so clones, about 90% detected once. Material: CD4+ or CD8+ T cells sorted from blood, obtained in a trial of the OX40 agonist ivuxolimab. The receptor source for this set is an adult with an advanced solid tumor such as melanoma, head and neck, liver or kidney cancer.

V and J are TRBV5-1 and TRBJ2-6, with a tentative D call TRBD1 (6 bases). CDR1 SGHRS and CDR2 YFSETQ come from the germline V gene. The CDR3 runs to 16 residues. Trimming pared 4 bases from V and 4 bases from J, leaving 15 bases between. For the CDR3, the DNA is TGCGCCAGCAGCGGGACACCCACGTCCGGGGCCAACGTCCTGACTTTC. It specifies CASSGTPTSGANVLTF.

J is TRBJ2-1 and V is TRBV7-3; D possibly matches TRBD1 or TRBD2 (5 bases each). There are 14 residues in the CDR3. Trimming removed 0 bases at V and 3 bases at J, with 6 bases between. Germline assignment: CDR1 SGHTA and CDR2 FQGTGA. The CDR3 bases are TGTGCCAGCAGCTTAACGGGGGACTACAATGAGCAGTTCTTC. Translated, it gives CASSLTGDYNEQFF.

The rearrangement joins TRBV28 to TRBJ1-2; the match to TRBD1 covers 8 bases. Per the germline V gene, CDR1 is MDHEN and CDR2 is SYDVKM. The CDR3 spans 16 residues. Trimming took 4 bases from V and 7 from J; bases not matched to a gene: 14. CDR3 region: CASSSPQGARLRGYTF. The DNA for the CDR3 is TGTGCCAGCAGTTCTCCGCAGGGGGCCCGTCTTCGTGGCTACACCTTC.

The chain links TRBV28 to TRBJ2-1; possible D gene TRBD2, 5 bases. CDR1 and CDR2 (germline): MDHEN, SYDVKM. CDR3 size: 15 residues. The V gene lost 2 bases and the J gene lost 7 bases, with 15 bases spanning the gap. The CDR3 DNA sequence: TGTGCCAGCAGTTTAGACGGCTCCCCGGGGAATGAGCAGTTCTTC. Its translation is CASSLDGSPGNEQFF.

As for this clone: Different DNA sequences within this sample yield the same CDR3. The V call is TRBV9, the J call TRBJ2-1; TRBD1 matches at 8 bases. The CDR3 length is 14 residues. The V and J ends lost 0 bases and 4 bases, in that order; junction bases with no gene match: 0. Looked up from germline, CDR1 is SGDLS and CDR2 is YYNGEE. Written as DNA, the CDR3 is TGTGCCAGCAGCGTAGGACAGGGGTACAATGAGCAGTTCTTC. Translation gives CASSVGQGYNEQFF.

The rearrangement uses TRBV5-1 and TRBJ2-6, with D perhaps matching TRBD1 (5 bases). Between the trimmed V and J ends, which lost 2 bases and 4 bases, there was a span of 13 bases. Germline values: CDR1 SGHRS, CDR2 YFSETQ. The CDR3 spans 16 residues. The chain's CDR3 is CASSFRQGTGANVLTF. In DNA form, the CDR3 reads TGCGCCAGCAGCTTCAGGCAGGGAACCGGGGCCAACGTCCTGACTTTC. The full variable domain, in which reference TRBV5-1 and TRBJ2-6 provide the parts outside the CDR3, is KAGVTQTPRYLIKTRGQQVTLSCSPISGHRSVSWYQQTPGQGLQFLFEYFSETQRNKGNFPGRFSGRQFSNSRSEMNVSTLELGDSALYLCASSFRQGTGANVLTFGAGSRLTVL.

This chain links TRBV18 with TRBJ1-1, with 10 bases that match TRBD1. The junction had 9 bases not matched to a gene; V was cut back by 5 bases and J by 0 bases. Germline-derived CDR1 and CDR2 are KGHSH and LQKENI. The CDR3 length is 17 residues. The CDR3 here is CASSKTGGFIMNTEAFF. The CDR3 DNA reads TGTGCCAGCTCAAAGACAGGGGGCTTTATCATGAACACTGAAGCTTTCTTT.

The J gene is TRBJ2-7, the V gene TRBV7-3; weak D call: TRBD2 (6 bases). Trimming removed 2 bases at V and 7 bases at J, with 18 bases between. The CDR3 extends over 15 amino acids. Germline-derived CDR1 and CDR2 are SGHTA and FQGTGA. The CDR3 sequence: CASSLEGLGLGEQYF. The CDR3 DNA reads as TGTGCCAGCAGCTTAGAGGGACTGGGTTTGGGAGAGCAGTACTTC.

The genes are TRBV19 and TRBJ2-2; D is possibly TRBD1 (5 bases). The CDR3 has 14 residues. V dropped 3 bases and J dropped 5 bases, with 10 bases sitting between them. CDR1 LNHDA and CDR2 SQIVND come from the germline V gene (reference sequence). CDR3 in amino acids: CASSITGKTGELFF. The DNA for the CDR3 is TGTGCCAGTAGTATTACAGGAAAAACCGGGGAGCTGTTTTTT.

This clone was recorded once. The chain combines TRBV4-1 with TRBJ2-7; perhaps TRBD2 as D (5 bases). Germline CDR1 MGHRA, CDR2 YSYEKL. V lost 4 bases, J lost 3 bases, and 13 bases lay in between. The CDR3 totals 14 residues. In DNA, the CDR3 is TGCGCCAGCAGCCCACGCCCGGAGGACTACGAGCAGTACTTC. It yields the protein CASSPRPEDYEQYF.

This sequence joins TRBV19 and TRBJ2-7; no clear D gene. This CDR3 contains 14 residues. The germline V gene encodes CDR1 LNHDA and CDR2 SQIVND (reference sequence). Trimming shortened V by 3 bases and J by 6 bases, and 15 bases separated the two germline ends. CDR3 DNA sequence: TGTGCCAGTAGTATCCCGGGCCAGACCCGCGAGCAGTACTTC. Protein: CASSIPGQTREQYF.

The chain carries TRBV5-6 and TRBJ2-2; D is ambiguous. Trimming shortened V by 5 bases and J by 5 bases, and 16 bases separated the two germline ends. CDR1 and CDR2 (germline): SGHDT, YYEEEE. The CDR3 is made up of 15 amino acids. CDR3 nucleotides: TGTGCCAGCAGTTCGGGCCCTACCAGTACCGGGGAGCTGTTTTTT. Translated, it gives CASSSGPTSTGELFF.

In its sample, this clone was seen a few times. The junction does not match germline at one end; this may be a read error. The chain has TRBV10-3 and TRBJ2-1; 7 nucleotides line up with TRBD2. CDR1 ENHRY and CDR2 SYGVKD come from the germline V gene. This CDR3 has 14 residues. CDR3 bases: TGTGCCATCTGTGAGAGCGGGATCTACAATGAGCAGTTCTTC. This encodes CAICESGIYNEQFF.

This clone was seen only once. The chain has TRBV7-2 and TRBJ2-5, with a weak D call TRBD1 (5 bases). V was cut by 8 bases and J by 4 bases, with 11 bases left in between. From germline, CDR1 is SGHTA and CDR2 FQGNSA. This CDR3 comprises 12 residues. The DNA of the CDR3 is TGTGCCAGCTGCCAGGGTCTAGAGACCCAGTACTTC. This sequence encodes CASCQGLETQYF.

The V call is TRBV21-1, the J call TRBJ2-3; TRBD1, as called in the table, went unchecked against the DNA. TRBV21-1 is designated a pseudogene. The CDR3 runs 15 residues. The CDR3 protein is CASSRWTGGLDTQYF. The CDR3 DNA follows: TGTGCCAGCAGCAGATGGACAGGGGGCCTAGATACGCAGTATTTT.

This clone was recorded only once. The V call is TRBV25-1, the J call TRBJ1-5, with TRBD1 matching 9 bases. The CDR3 loop spans 16 amino acids. V lost 5 bases, J lost 6 bases, and 11 bases stayed unmatched. CDR1 and CDR2 (germline): MGHDK, SYGVNS. CDR3 sequence: CASSPADRGGSQPQHF. For the CDR3, the DNA is TGTGCCAGCAGTCCGGCAGACAGGGGGGGCTCTCAGCCCCAGCATTTT.

CDR3 DNA sequence: TGTGCCAGCAAGTCATTAGCGGGAGGGAGCTCCTACAATGAGCAGTTCTTC. It translates to CASKSLAGGSSYNEQFF. The chain is built from TRBV27 and TRBJ2-1; the match to TRBD2 covers 11 bases. Germline CDR1 MNHEY, CDR2 SMNVEV (reference sequence). V was pared by 7 bases and J by 0 bases, with 8 bases of the junction left unmatched. The CDR3 totals 17 residues.

This clone turned up a few times. The rearrangement joins TRBV7-8 to TRBJ1-1; D unclear. The CDR3 totals 14 residues. Germline V CDR1 and CDR2: SGHVS, FQNEAQ. The V end lost 6 bases, the J end lost 0 bases, and 11 bases lay between the germline ends. CDR3 sequence reads: CASRQSLVNTEAFF. The CDR3 DNA sequence: TGTGCCAGCAGACAAAGTCTAGTGAACACTGAAGCTTTCTTT.

DNA for the CDR3: TGTGCCAGCAGTCGGAGAGGGATACATCAGCCCCAGCATTTT. Its translation is CASSRRGIHQPQHF. The gene calls are TRBV28 and TRBJ1-5; D not resolved. The CDR3 has 14 residues. V lost 5 bases and J lost 5, with 13 bases in between. CDR1 is MDHEN and CDR2 is SYDVKM in the germline V gene.

The rearrangement uses TRBV19 and TRBJ2-3; D unclear. CDR1 is LNHDA, CDR2 SQIVND, per germline (reference sequence). The CDR3 covers 15 residues. V was trimmed by 2 bases and J by 4 bases, leaving 13 bases between them. CDR3 amino acids: CASSISPVSADTQYF. In DNA, the CDR3 is TGTGCCAGTAGTATATCCCCCGTGTCGGCAGATACGCAGTATTTT.

The sample holds a few counts of this clone. CDR3 in amino acids: CASSYWTDNTEAFF. DNA for the CDR3: TGTGCCAGCAGTTACTGGACAGACAACACTGAAGCTTTCTTT. The rearrangement joins TRBV28 to TRBJ1-1; tentative D call: TRBD1 (6 bases). Trimming took 4 bases from V and 2 from J, leaving 11 bases between them. Germline lookup yields CDR1 MDHEN and CDR2 SYDVKM. CDR3 length equals 14 residues.

The chain's CDR3 is CASSDGPKKYF. The CDR3 DNA follows: TGTGCCAGCAGCGATGGACCCAAAAAGTACTTC. The rearrangement joins TRBV6-5 to TRBJ2-5; D unclear. Germline V gene sequence: CDR1 MNHEY, CDR2 SVGAGI. The CDR3 runs 11 residues. V dropped 6 bases and J dropped 12 bases, with 14 bases sitting between them.

The rearrangement links TRBV7-2 to TRBJ1-6; no firm D call. CDR1 is SGHTA and CDR2 is FQGNSA in the germline V gene. There are 15 residues in the CDR3. The V gene lost 5 bases and the J gene lost 8 bases, with 16 bases spanning the gap. The CDR3 sequence is CASSIGLGRDSPLHF. The CDR3 nucleotides are TGTGCCAGCAGCATCGGACTGGGAAGGGATTCACCCCTCCACTTT.

V gene TRBV15 combines with J gene TRBJ2-7; 10 nucleotides line up with TRBD1. J gave up 2 bases and V 5 bases, and 9 bases lay outside the gene matches. Germline lookup yields CDR1 LNHNV and CDR2 YYDKDF (reference sequence). There are 16 residues in the CDR3. The CDR3 DNA reads as TGTGCCACCAGCCTTAATTCCGGGACAGGGGCCTACGAGCAGTACTTC. Its protein product is CATSLNSGTGAYEQYF.

The genes are TRBV19 and TRBJ2-2, with 8 bases aligning to TRBD1. This CDR3 comprises 14 residues. Losses at the gene ends were 4 bases for V and 7 bases for J; bases not matched to a gene: 5. The V gene's germline CDR1 is LNHDA and CDR2 SQIVND (reference sequence). In DNA form, the CDR3 reads TGTGCCAGTAGTACCTCAGGGGGCTACGGGGAGCTGTTTTTT. Encoded protein: CASSTSGGYGELFF.

The V gene is TRBV2, the J gene TRBJ2-1; D is ambiguous. Germline V gene data show CDR1 as SNHLY and CDR2 as FYNNEI. The CDR3 has 13 amino acids. V was trimmed by 6 bases and J by 9 bases, leaving 15 bases between them. The CDR3 loop reads CASRGQARGEQFF. Written as DNA, the CDR3 is TGTGCCAGCAGGGGCCAAGCTAGAGGTGAGCAGTTCTTC.